This TCR beta chain was identified during a study of shared clonotypes between healthy human individuals. On this clone: What it binds is not known.

The germline CDR1 and CDR2 sequences are LGHNT and FRNRAP. V lost 9 bases to trimming and J lost 4 bases, with 13 bases between them. This CDR3 has 13 residues. The protocol was immunoSEQ multiplex PCR, while the TCRdb copy is restricted to in-frame clones and leaves out a portion. Here the sample spans roughly 1,600,000 clones, 98% to 99% being singletons. Study results and limitations: Clonotype sharing among donors was thought likely to change with sequencing depth.

This TCR was sampled from a man younger than 40 in good health. This chain connects TRBV12-5 to TRBJ2-1; D ambiguous. The sample was naive CD4+ T cells sorted from blood. The subset is: CD45RA+ positively selected. As DNA, the CDR3 is TGTGCTAGCACAGCGACCTTATACAATGAGCAGTTCTTC. This encodes CASTATLYNEQFF.